This T cell receptor beta chain was recorded in a study of blood T cells in healthy people across ages. Study-wide results and caveats: Long-lived donors had more naive CD4+ cells and higher diversity than aged donors. Those diversity estimates obtained from one million T cells were thought to be underestimates.

PCR was performed a second time for roughly 6 to 12 cycles using a sample-barcoded 5' primer and a J-beta primer mix. Per-sample output comprised a minimum of 2.5 million paired-end reads containing CDR3. Each CDR3 protein gets one entry after TCRdb re-called the 5' RACE reads with MiXCR. This table holds approximately 1.5 million distinct CDR3 sequences, about 35% found once. In regard to this clonotype: Its target is not known.

Between the trimmed V and J ends, which lost 3 bases and 5 bases, there was a span of 13 bases. Per the germline V gene, CDR1 is DFQATT and CDR2 is SNEGSKA (reference sequence). The CDR3 loop spans 14 amino acids. Each sample used at least 6.5 million PBMCs. The rearrangement uses TRBV20-1 and TRBJ2-2; D gene unclear. Sequencing was done on a sample of blood. The receptor was derived from a woman in her 30s in good health. CDR3 coding DNA: TGCAGTGCTAGGGACCCGACCCGGACCGGGGAGCTGTTTTTT. This gives the protein CSARDPTRTGELFF.